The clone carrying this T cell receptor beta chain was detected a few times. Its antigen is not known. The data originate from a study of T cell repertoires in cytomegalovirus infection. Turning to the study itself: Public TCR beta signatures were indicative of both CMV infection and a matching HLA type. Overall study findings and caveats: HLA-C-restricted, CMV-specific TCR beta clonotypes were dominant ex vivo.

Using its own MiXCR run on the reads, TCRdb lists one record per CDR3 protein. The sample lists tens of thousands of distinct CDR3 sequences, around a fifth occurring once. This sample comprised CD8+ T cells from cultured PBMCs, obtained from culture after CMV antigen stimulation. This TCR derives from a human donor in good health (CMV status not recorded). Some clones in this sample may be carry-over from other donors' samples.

CDR3 nucleotide sequence: TGTGCCAGCAGGGGGACTCCTTCGGACTACAATGAGCAGTTCTTC. It specifies CASRGTPSDYNEQFF. The chain uses TRBV5-4 and TRBJ2-1; D might be TRBD2 (6 bases). The V gene lost 5 bases and the J gene lost 3 bases, with 15 bases spanning the gap. From germline, CDR1 is SGHNT and CDR2 YYREEE (reference sequence). The CDR3 consists of 15 residues. The complete variable domain, with remaining parts taken from reference TRBV5-4 and TRBJ2-1, reads ETGVTQSPTHLIKTRGQQVTLRCSSQSGHNTVSWYQQALGQGPQFIFQYYREEENGRGNFPPRFSGLQFPNYSSELNVNALELDDSALYLCASRGTPSDYNEQFFGPGTRLTVL.